Listed here are 15 T cell receptor beta chains from one sample, sequenced in a study of regulatory T cells in long-lasting Graves disease. Arm-PCR of CDR3 regions with iRepertoire HTBI primers generated TCR beta libraries. TCRdb processed the multiplex PCR reads anew with MiXCR; each CDR3 protein has one entry. The table includes roughly 610,000 distinct CDR3 sequences, approximately 15% detected once. This sample's time point: newly diagnosed GD, antithyroid drugs for less than 3 months. Preparation of the TCR library used RNA extracted from PBMCs. These data also featured in a second study, about T cells in Graves' hyperthyroidism and ophthalmopathy.

This specimen was peripheral blood mononuclear cells (PBMCs), taken at new diagnosis, from a patient treated with antithyroid drugs. The origin of the receptors is a young woman with Graves disease.

This clonotype was seen repeatedly, ten times or more. The chain recombines TRBV7-9 with TRBJ1-2; 8 positions match TRBD1. From germline, CDR1 is SEHNR and CDR2 FQNEAQ (reference sequence). The J segment lost 4 bases and the V segment lost 6 bases, leaving 7 bases of the junction unmatched. This CDR3 comprises 14 residues. For the CDR3, the DNA is TGTGCCAGCAGTTCGACAGGGGAACTCTATGGCTACACCTTC. Its translation is CASSSTGELYGYTF.

This sequence joins TRBV6-2 or TRBV6-3 and TRBJ2-1; 12 nucleotides line up with TRBD1. The CDR3 covers 15 residues. V shed 6 bases, J shed 6 bases, and the junction held 6 bases outside the gene matches. Germline CDR1 reads MNHEY; CDR2 reads SVGEGT. The CDR3 sequence: CASSRDRGRLNEQFF. The CDR3 DNA follows: TGTGCCAGCAGCCGGGACAGGGGGCGTCTCAATGAGCAGTTCTTC.

V gene TRBV25-1 combines with J gene TRBJ2-7, with D unclear. Germline V lookup: CDR1 MGHDK, CDR2 SYGVNS. With 5 bases removed from V and 8 bases from J, the gap between germline ends came to 10 bases. The length of the CDR3 is 11 residues. The CDR3 protein is CASSLLYKQYF. The CDR3 region has the DNA TGTGCCAGCAGTCTATTGTACAAGCAGTACTTC.

The gene calls are TRBV9 and TRBJ2-1, with TRBD1 matching 10 bases. The CDR3 is 15 residues long. Per germline, CDR1 SGDLS and CDR2 YYNGEE. The V segment lost 0 bases and the J segment 12 bases; nucleotides outside the gene matches: 9. CDR3 loop: CASSVVPSGDRGQFF. The CDR3 DNA is TGTGCCAGCAGCGTAGTCCCGTCCGGGGACAGGGGGCAGTTCTTC.

This clonotype showed up many times. V gene TRBV29-1 combines with J gene TRBJ1-1; possibly TRBD1 for D (6 bases). CDR3 length: 12 residues. Trimming left V 6 bases short and J 0 bases short, with 8 bases between. Germline V gene lookup returns CDR1 SQVTM and CDR2 ANQGSEA. CDR3 DNA sequence: TGCAGCGTAGGACAGATGAACACTGAAGCTTTCTTT. Amino acids: CSVGQMNTEAFF.

The V and J genes are TRBV20-1 and TRBJ2-3; D is unclear. V was shortened by 0 bases and J by 3 bases, with 19 bases between the two germline ends. CDR1 is DFQATT, CDR2 SNEGSKA, per germline (reference sequence). The CDR3 has 17 residues. CDR3 amino acids: CSARDSLKAAPTDTQYF. The CDR3 DNA reads as TGCAGTGCTAGAGATTCACTTAAGGCGGCACCTACAGATACGCAGTATTTT.

Worth noting for this clonotype: A read error may produce the germline difference seen at one junction end. The rearrangement uses TRBV28 and TRBJ1-2, with D possibly TRBD1 on 5 matching bases. Germline V lookup: CDR1 MDHEN, CDR2 SYDVKM. The CDR3 runs 12 residues. CDR3 sequence (DNA): TGTGCCAGCAGCCCAGGGCGGTATGACTACACCTTC. Translating it yields CASSPGRYDYTF.

V gene TRBV28 combines with J gene TRBJ2-7, with D possibly TRBD1 on 6 matching bases. The germline CDR1 and CDR2 sequences are MDHEN and SYDVKM. This CDR3 has 14 amino acids. The V gene lost 10 bases and the J gene lost 5 bases, with 21 bases spanning the gap. Here the CDR3 reads CATSRGGISHEQYF. CDR3 nucleotide sequence: TGTGCCACCTCTCGAGGGGGAATTTCACACGAGCAGTACTTC.

The chain has TRBV14 and TRBJ2-3, with TRBD2 matching over 11 bases. The CDR3 has 18 amino acids. The V segment lost 4 bases and the J segment 5 bases; nucleotides outside the gene matches: 14. Germline CDR1 and CDR2: SGHDN and FVKESK. The CDR3, as DNA: TGTGCCAGCAGCCCCATATCCTCACTAGCGGGAGCCGGAGATACGCAGTATTTT. Amino acid sequence: CASSPISSLAGAGDTQYF.

This clonotype turned up a few times. The chain is built from TRBV19 and TRBJ2-1; D not resolved. V lost 4 bases, J lost 0 bases, and 10 bases lay in between. CDR1 and CDR2 from the germline V gene are LNHDA and SQIVND (reference sequence). The CDR3 is 15 amino acids. CDR3 nucleotide sequence: TGTGCCAGTAGTAAAACTACCAGCTCCTACAATGAGCAGTTCTTC. Encoded protein: CASSKTTSSYNEQFF.

This clonotype was counted between two and nine times. The chain carries TRBV2 and TRBJ2-1, with TRBD2 matching over 7 bases. Losses at the gene ends were 4 bases for V and 3 bases for J; bases not matched to a gene: 6. The CDR3 is 15 residues long. The germline V gene has CDR1 SNHLY and CDR2 FYNNEI. This CDR3 reads CASSGSGMHYNEQFF. In DNA, the CDR3 is TGTGCCAGCAGTGGAAGCGGGATGCACTACAATGAGCAGTTCTTC.

The V call is TRBV10-3, the J call TRBJ2-7; TRBD1 matches at 10 bases. The CDR3 runs 16 residues. Trimming removed 9 bases from V and 7 bases from J; junction bases left unmatched: 18. Germline CDR1 reads ENHRY; CDR2 reads SYGVKD. The CDR3 here is CAIETNVGQGLREQYF. In DNA form, the CDR3 reads TGTGCCATAGAGACCAACGTGGGACAGGGGCTACGGGAGCAGTACTTC.

This chain joins TRBV6-1 and TRBJ2-3; TRBD2 might be the D (5 bases). Germline CDR1 is MNHNS and CDR2 is SASEGT. This CDR3 is built from 16 residues. V was trimmed by 4 bases and J by 1 base, leaving 15 bases between them. The CDR3 reads CASSGYSGSRTDTQYF. As DNA, the CDR3 is TGTGCCAGCAGTGGATACAGCGGCTCACGCACAGATACGCAGTATTTT.

This clonotype was seen at least ten times. This chain uses TRBV6-2 or TRBV6-3 with TRBJ2-1; D is unresolved. Germline CDR1 and CDR2: MNHEY and SVGEGT. V dropped 5 bases and J dropped 5 bases, with 13 bases sitting between them. The CDR3 is 14 residues long. The DNA for the CDR3 is TGTGCCAGCAGTGTTCCTCGATCGAACAATGAGCAGTTCTTC. As protein: CASSVPRSNNEQFF.

There are many counts of this clonotype. The chain has TRBV9 and TRBJ1-2; tentatively, D is TRBD1 (5 bases). V was cut by 0 bases and J by 8 bases, with 11 bases left in between. Germline V lookup: CDR1 SGDLS, CDR2 YYNGEE. This CDR3 contains 13 residues. DNA for the CDR3: TGTGCCAGCAGCGTAGAACGGGGGAGCGGCTACACCTTC. Translation gives CASSVERGSGYTF. Looking up the rest from reference TRBV9 and TRBJ1-2 gives the full variable domain: DSGVTQTPKHLITATGQRVTLRCSPRSGDLSVYWYQQSLDQGLQFLIQYYNGEERAKGNILERFSAQQFPDLHSELNLSSLELGDSALYFCASSVERGSGYTFGSGTRLTVV.